The 15 T cell receptor beta chains below all came from one sample that was sequenced in a study of shared clonotypes between healthy human individuals. Naive-designated CD8 cells lacked CD45RO, were positively enriched for CCR7, and omitted terminally differentiated effector memory CD45RA+ cells. This table comes from immunoSEQ multiplex PCR, and its TCRdb copy is limited to in-frame clones, with some not included. The sample contains around 2.1 million clones, roughly 91% of which appear only once. The material sequenced was naive CD8+ T cells from PBMCs. These receptors were obtained from a man younger than 30 in good health. Some clones in this sample may be carry-over from other donors' samples.

The genes are TRBV9 and TRBJ1-2; 9 positions agree with TRBD1. After removal of 4 bases from V and 8 bases from J, the junction contained 15 bases not matched to a gene. Germline V gives CDR1 SGDLS, CDR2 YYNGEE. CDR3 size: 16 residues. The CDR3 loop reads CASSLTRGQGLSGYTF. The CDR3 nucleotides read TGTGCCAGCAGCCTCACCAGGGGACAGGGACTGTCGGGCTACACCTTC. The full variable domain, its missing parts supplied by reference TRBV9 and TRBJ1-2, is DSGVTQTPKHLITATGQRVTLRCSPRSGDLSVYWYQQSLDQGLQFLIQYYNGEERAKGNILERFSAQQFPDLHSELNLSSLELGDSALYFCASSLTRGQGLSGYTFGSGTRLTVV.

This chain connects TRBV29-1 to TRBJ1-2; a weak D match, TRBD1 (5 bases). Germline CDR1 reads SQVTM; CDR2 reads ANQGSEA. V lost 3 bases and J lost 8, with 10 bases in between. The CDR3 extends over 11 amino acids. CDR3 coding DNA: TGCAGCGTTGAGGCAGGGCTGGGCTACACCTTC. Translation gives CSVEAGLGYTF.

This CDR3 reads CASSWSRAGTPNEQFF. The CDR3 DNA follows: TGCGCCAGCAGCTGGTCCAGGGCGGGAACACCCAATGAGCAGTTCTTC. The V gene is TRBV5-1, the J gene TRBJ2-1; maybe TRBD2 (6 bases). Germline values: CDR1 SGHRS, CDR2 YFSETQ. V was clipped by 3 bases and J by 6 bases, with 19 bases between them. This CDR3 is built from 16 residues.

This chain links TRBV28 with TRBJ1-3, with 7 bases matching TRBD1. The germline CDR1 and CDR2 sequences are MDHEN and SYDVKM. J lost 2 bases, V lost 5 bases, and 3 bases had no gene match. This CDR3 region has 14 residues. The DNA of the CDR3 is TGTGCCAGCAGTCGACAGGGAGCTGGAAACACCATATATTTT. Protein: CASSRQGAGNTIYF.

The chain joins TRBV27 to TRBJ1-1, with D possibly matching TRBD1 (6 bases). V was cut by 6 bases and J by 4 bases, with 15 bases left in between. The germline gives CDR1 MNHEY, CDR2 SMNVEV (reference sequence). The CDR3 runs 14 residues. CDR3 residues: CASSQQGIGTEAFF. As DNA, the CDR3 is TGTGCCAGCAGCCAACAGGGTATTGGCACTGAAGCTTTCTTT.

CDR3 residues: CASSLQWSADTQYF. For the CDR3, the DNA is TGTGCCAGCAGCCTTCAGTGGTCCGCAGATACGCAGTATTTT. The V gene is TRBV7-9, the J gene TRBJ2-3, with D unclear. The germline CDR1 and CDR2 sequences are SEHNR and FQNEAQ (reference sequence). This CDR3 region has 14 residues. Trimming took off 5 bases at V and 4 bases at J, with 13 bases between the two ends.

The chain links TRBV7-9 to TRBJ2-5, with TRBD1 matching over 9 bases. J lost 3 bases, V lost 11 bases, and 4 bases had no gene match. The CDR3 totals 12 residues. Germline loops: CDR1 SEHNR, CDR2 FQNEAQ (reference sequence). CDR3: CAGRTGEETQYF. In DNA form, the CDR3 reads TGTGCCGGAAGGACAGGGGAAGAGACCCAGTACTTC.

This chain connects TRBV6-5 to TRBJ1-4; D remains unclear. Germline V gives CDR1 MNHEY, CDR2 SVGAGI. The CDR3 totals 14 residues. With 2 bases removed from V and 5 bases from J, the gap between germline ends came to 9 bases. This CDR3 reads CASSYGSGNEKLFF. The DNA of the CDR3 is TGTGCCAGCAGTTACGGGAGTGGGAATGAAAAACTGTTTTTT.

V and J are TRBV28 and TRBJ1-1; unclear D gene. Germline V lookup: CDR1 MDHEN, CDR2 SYDVKM. Trimming removed 6 bases at V and 7 bases at J, with 15 bases between. This CDR3 spans 13 amino acids. The CDR3 DNA reads as TGTGCCAGCAGCCTATCCGAGGGTATTGAAGCTTTCTTT. This gives the protein CASSLSEGIEAFF.

This chain joins TRBV4-1 and TRBJ2-1, with TRBD1 matching over 11 bases. Germline values: CDR1 MGHRA, CDR2 YSYEKL. V shed 4 bases and J 3 bases; nucleotides not matched to a gene: 2. The CDR3 contains 15 residues. The CDR3 nucleotides read TGCGCCAGCAGCCGGGACAGGGGGGTCTACAATGAGCAGTTCTTC. This gives the protein CASSRDRGVYNEQFF.

The CDR3: CASRGRGEKLFF. The CDR3 DNA reads TGTGCCAGTAGGGGCAGGGGTGAAAAACTGTTTTTT. This chain connects TRBV19 to TRBJ1-4, with D maybe TRBD1 (6 bases). The CDR3 runs to 12 residues. Trimming cost V 6 bases and J 7 bases, with 9 bases left between them. The germline CDR1 and CDR2 sequences are LNHDA and SQIVND (reference sequence).

The rearrangement joins TRBV10-2 to TRBJ1-5, with D tentatively TRBD1 (6 bases). Trimming took off 6 bases at V and 4 bases at J, with 16 bases between the two ends. CDR3 length: 15 residues. Germline CDR1 and CDR2: WSHSY and SAAADI. This chain's CDR3 is CASRGGRGSNQPQHF. The CDR3 coding sequence is TGCGCCAGCAGGGGGGGGCGGGGCAGTAATCAGCCCCAGCATTTT.

The genes are TRBV18 and TRBJ1-5; D not resolved. V was cut by 2 bases and J by 3 bases, with 8 bases left in between. The length of the CDR3 is 14 residues. The V gene's germline CDR1 is KGHSH and CDR2 LQKENI. CDR3 DNA sequence: TGTGCCAGCTCACCAAGCGAAGACAATCAGCCCCAGCATTTT. Translation: CASSPSEDNQPQHF.

The J gene is TRBJ1-1, the V gene TRBV5-4; D perhaps matches TRBD1 (6 bases). CDR3 length: 13 residues. V gave up 6 bases and J gave up 5 bases, with 14 bases separating them. The germline V gene encodes CDR1 SGHNT and CDR2 YYREEE (reference sequence). The CDR3 loop reads CASTGTSPTEAFF. In nucleotides, the CDR3 is TGTGCCAGCACGGGGACAAGCCCTACTGAAGCTTTCTTT.

The chain combines TRBV28 with TRBJ2-1, with TRBD1 as a possible D gene (5 bases). There are 16 residues in the CDR3. Germline V lookup: CDR1 MDHEN, CDR2 SYDVKM. The V and J ends lost 5 bases and 0 bases respectively, with 14 bases between them. This chain's CDR3 is CASSLPQESSYNEQFF. The CDR3 DNA sequence: TGTGCCAGCAGTCTCCCACAGGAGAGCTCCTACAATGAGCAGTTCTTC.